One and the same sample provided the 20 T cell receptor beta chains below, sequenced in a study of cytomegalovirus exposure and HLA in healthy donors. Profiled with immunoSEQ multiplex PCR; TCRdb holds only in-frame clones, not every one. The sample yields 150,000 to 250,000 clones, roughly three quarters seen once. The source material was PBMCs. The source is a woman aged 25 to 39 in good health and CMV-seronegative.

This clone has just one count. The V and J genes are TRBV6-1 and TRBJ2-7; D may be TRBD1 (5 bases). Germline-derived CDR1 and CDR2 are MNHNS and SASEGT. The CDR3 is 13 amino acids. V shed 9 bases and J shed 5 bases, with 17 bases lying between them. CDR3 bases: TGTGCCAGTGCCGAGACAGCTCCTAACGAGCAGTACTTC. Translating it yields CASAETAPNEQYF.

V gene TRBV29-1 combines with J gene TRBJ2-5; 7 bases fit TRBD2. Germline CDR1 and CDR2: SQVTM and ANQGSEA. Trimming at V came to 6 bases and at J to 5 bases, leaving 6 bases not matched to a gene. The CDR3 spans 12 residues. Here the CDR3 reads CSVRLAGETQYF. The CDR3 nucleotides are TGCAGCGTCAGACTAGCTGGGGAGACCCAGTACTTC. The entire variable domain, with the rest obtained from reference TRBV29-1 and TRBJ2-5, is as follows: SAVISQKPSRDICQRGTSLTIQCQVDSQVTMMFWYRQQPGQSLTLIATANQGSEATYESGFVIDKFPISRPNLTFSTLTVSNMSPEDSSIYLCSVRLAGETQYFGPGTRLLVL.

The chain combines TRBV29-1 with TRBJ1-5, with TRBD1 identical over 7 bases. Trimming at V came to 6 bases and at J to 3 bases, leaving 11 bases not matched to a gene. This CDR3 has 15 residues. The germline CDR1 and CDR2 sequences are SQVTM and ANQGSEA. CDR3 amino acids: CSVVTQGSANQPQHF. The CDR3 DNA reads as TGCAGCGTCGTAACACAGGGGTCTGCCAATCAGCCCCAGCATTTT.

The J gene is TRBJ1-1, the V gene TRBV4-2; D remains ambiguous. V was shortened by 4 bases and J by 0 bases, with 9 bases between the two germline ends. Germline assignment: CDR1 LGHNA and CDR2 YNFKEQ. The CDR3 extends over 14 amino acids. The CDR3 region has the DNA TGTGCCAGCAGCCCTTCCTCAGTGAACACTGAAGCTTTCTTT. It yields the protein CASSPSSVNTEAFF.

The gene calls are TRBV20-1 and TRBJ1-2; a possible D gene is TRBD1 (5 bases). CDR1 and CDR2 from the germline V gene are DFQATT and SNEGSKA (reference sequence). This CDR3 has 11 amino acids. V shed 5 bases and J shed 13 bases, with 17 bases lying between them. CDR3 in DNA: TGCAGTGCTTCGGACACGCCCAGGCTCACCTTC. The encoded protein is CSASDTPRLTF.

This chain joins TRBV11-2 and TRBJ2-5, with 10 bases matching TRBD1. The CDR3 consists of 16 residues. Germline V gene lookup returns CDR1 SGHAT and CDR2 FQNNGV. V lost 5 bases to trimming and J lost 5 bases; unmatched junction nucleotides: 11. This CDR3 is CASSPGQGEDQETQYF. The CDR3 DNA sequence: TGTGCCAGCAGCCCCGGACAGGGGGAAGATCAGGAGACCCAGTACTTC.

The genes are TRBV7-2 and TRBJ2-1; TRBD2 might be the D (6 bases). The germline CDR1 and CDR2 sequences are SGHTA and FQGNSA. V lost 3 bases to trimming and J lost 5 bases, with 11 bases between them. The length of the CDR3 is 14 residues. The CDR3: CASSFYRGNNEQFF. The CDR3 nucleotides are TGTGCCAGCAGCTTTTACCGGGGGAACAATGAGCAGTTCTTC. Supplemented by reference TRBV7-2 and TRBJ2-1, the full variable domain reads GAGVSQSPSNKVTEKGKDVELRCDPISGHTALYWYRQSLGQGLEFLIYFQGNSAPDKSGLPSDRFSAERTGGSVSTLTIQRTQQEDSAVYLCASSFYRGNNEQFFGPGTRLTVL.

CDR3 sequence (DNA): TGTGCCAGCAGCCTCAAAGGGGGCCGGGGCTACACCTTC. Amino acid sequence: CASSLKGGRGYTF. The chain uses TRBV13 and TRBJ1-2, with 7 bases lining up with TRBD1. CDR3 size: 13 residues. Germline V gives CDR1 PRHDT, CDR2 FYEKMQ (reference sequence). V lost 5 bases, J lost 8 bases, and 8 bases stayed unmatched.

The J gene is TRBJ1-2, the V gene TRBV12-5; TRBD1 matches 7 bases. This CDR3 spans 13 amino acids. Germline lookup yields CDR1 LGHNT and CDR2 FRNRAP. V shed 4 bases and J 5 bases; nucleotides not matched to a gene: 4. CDR3 sequence reads: CASGSRQGYGYTF. DNA for the CDR3: TGTGCTAGTGGTTCCCGACAGGGTTATGGCTACACCTTC.

This clone appeared once. This chain links TRBV2 with TRBJ2-1, with 9 bases lining up with TRBD2. The CDR3 sequence is 15 residues long. Unmatched junction bases numbered 3, after V lost 2 bases and J lost 4 bases. Germline V lookup: CDR1 SNHLY, CDR2 FYNNEI. CDR3: CASSEQAGGYNEQFF. CDR3 bases: TGTGCCAGCAGTGAACAAGCGGGGGGATACAATGAGCAGTTCTTC.

The chain links TRBV19 to TRBJ1-2; 7 bases are a match to TRBD1. This CDR3 is 17 amino acids long. Germline V CDR1 and CDR2: LNHDA, SQIVND (reference sequence). Trimming took 3 bases from V and 4 from J; bases not matched to a gene: 14. The CDR3 DNA reads as TGTGCCAGTAGTATGGACTTGGGGACAGTTTTCGGCTATGGCTACACCTTC. Protein sequence: CASSMDLGTVFGYGYTF. Variable domain in full (rest from reference TRBV19 and TRBJ1-2): DGGITQSPKYLFRKEGQNVTLSCEQNLNHDAMYWYRQDPGQGLRLIYYSQIVNDFQKGDIAEGYSVSREKKESFPLTVTSAQKNPTAFYLCASSMDLGTVFGYGYTFGSGTRLTVV.

The chain uses TRBV9 and TRBJ1-6, with 8 bases lining up with TRBD1. The germline V gene has CDR1 SGDLS and CDR2 YYNGEE. This CDR3 region has 14 residues. The ends lost 3 bases at V and 10 bases at J; junction bases unmatched: 6. The CDR3 here is CASSARTGSSPLHF. The CDR3 DNA is TGTGCCAGCAGCGCTCGGACAGGGTCCTCACCCCTCCACTTT.

This chain uses TRBV4-2 with TRBJ2-7; 7 bases line up with TRBD2. In germline, CDR1 is LGHNA, CDR2 YNFKEQ. This CDR3 comprises 16 residues. With V trimmed by 0 bases and J by 3 bases, 8 bases remained unmatched. The CDR3 DNA follows: TGTGCCAGCAGCCAAGATATCGCGGGAGAGCTCTACGAGCAGTACTTC. Encoded protein: CASSQDIAGELYEQYF.

The chain employs TRBV11-2 and TRBJ1-1; D is perhaps TRBD1 (5 bases). Deletions cut 0 bases from V and 1 base from J, with 6 bases between. Germline V lookup: CDR1 SGHAT, CDR2 FQNNGV. The CDR3 consists of 14 residues. The CDR3 coding sequence is TGTGCCAGCAGCTTAGAGACAGCGAACACTGAAGCTTTCTTT. Translation: CASSLETANTEAFF.

CDR3 sequence reads: CASSLVPGDQPQHF. The CDR3 nucleotides are TGTGCCAGCAGCTTAGTCCCAGGGGATCAGCCCCAGCATTTT. The genes are TRBV7-2 and TRBJ1-5; D is possibly TRBD1 (6 bases). Per germline, CDR1 SGHTA and CDR2 FQGNSA. The CDR3 has 14 residues. V was cut by 1 base and J by 5 bases, with 9 bases left in between.

This chain joins TRBV5-1 and TRBJ2-4; TRBD1 is a possible D gene (5 bases). The V gene lost 6 bases and the J gene lost 16 bases, with 20 bases spanning the gap. The CDR3 is 12 residues long. CDR1 is SGHRS and CDR2 is YFSETQ in the germline V gene. CDR3 bases: TGCGCCAGCACCAGTACGGCGGACAAGAGCTACTTC. It yields the protein CASTSTADKSYF. The full variable domain, in which reference TRBV5-1 and TRBJ2-4 provide the parts outside the CDR3, is KAGVTQTPRYLIKTRGQQVTLSCSPISGHRSVSWYQQTPGQGLQFLFEYFSETQRNKGNFPGRFSGRQFSNSRSEMNVSTLELGDSALYLCASTSTADKSYFGAGTRLSVL.

This clone was observed at least ten times. V is TRBV6-1 and J is TRBJ1-2; D is uncertain. Germline CDR1 reads MNHNS; CDR2 reads SASEGT. This CDR3 contains 15 residues. Deletions cut 2 bases from V and 2 bases from J, with 12 bases between. CDR3 DNA: TGTGCCAGCAGTGAATTGGCGAAGAGGAACTATGGCTACACCTTC. Translated, it gives CASSELAKRNYGYTF.

The chain has TRBV30 and TRBJ1-6, with D perhaps TRBD1 (6 bases). CDR1 GTSNPN and CDR2 SVGIG come from the germline V gene (reference sequence). V lost 3 bases to trimming and J lost 6 bases, with 15 bases between them. The length of the CDR3 is 15 residues. CDR3 loop: CAWSTPGQTNSPLHF. The CDR3 coding sequence is TGTGCCTGGAGCACGCCGGGACAAACTAATTCACCCCTCCACTTT.

In this sample, this clone turned up once. This chain joins TRBV19 and TRBJ1-5; D is uncertain. Trimming stripped 5 bases from V and 0 bases from J, with 11 bases between. This CDR3 contains 15 residues. Germline assignment: CDR1 LNHDA and CDR2 SQIVND (reference sequence). CDR3 coding DNA: TGTGCCAGTAGTTGGTCAGATTATAGCAATCAGCCCCAGCATTTT. This gives the protein CASSWSDYSNQPQHF.

The chain carries TRBV7-9 and TRBJ2-1; 8 nucleotides line up with TRBD2. The CDR3 length is 13 residues. The J segment lost 8 bases and the V segment lost 5 bases, leaving 5 bases of the junction unmatched. Germline V gene lookup returns CDR1 SEHNR and CDR2 FQNEAQ (reference sequence). CDR3: CASSPGGFDEQFF. Written as DNA, the CDR3 is TGTGCCAGCAGCCCGGGAGGGTTCGATGAGCAGTTCTTC.